This TCR beta chain was retrieved from a study of CD8+ T cells in alopecia areata. Study-wide results and caveats: Affected scalp, especially in alopecia totalis/universalis, had a higher clonality than normal scalp did. TCR sharing across patients was less clear than in mice, possibly HLA-related.

This CDR3 contains 19 residues. Germline values: CDR1 SQVTM, CDR2 ANQGSEA. V was cut by 0 bases and J by 0 bases, with 18 bases left in between. After isolation, RNA underwent reverse transcription to generate cDNA as the sequencing template. Method: immunoSEQ multiplex PCR; TCRdb's copy keeps in-frame clones and lacks some. Seen here are 150,000 to 200,000 clones, about 54% observed once, and the top ten hold 4.5% to 5%. This clone appeared a few times. Its matching antigen is unknown. Sorting of CD4+ and CD8+ T cells was performed on PBMCs. The sequenced material came from CD4+ T cells sorted from blood. This clonotype was sampled from a human donor in good health. This chain uses TRBV29-1 with TRBJ2-6; D might be TRBD2 (7 bases). The CDR3 protein is CSVEDRGAAGSSGANVLTF. In nucleotides, the CDR3 is TGCAGCGTTGAAGATCGGGGGGCTGCAGGGAGCTCTGGGGCCAACGTCCTGACTTTC.